Below are 9 T cell receptor beta chains sequenced from a single sample in a study of T cell responses to AZD1222 COVID-19 vaccine. Produced via immunoSEQ multiplex PCR; TCRdb's table is partial and in-frame only. This table holds tens of thousands of clones, around 80% found once. This specimen was peripheral blood, taken 28 days after the second AZD1222 dose. The receptor source for this set is an adult who received the AZD1222 COVID-19 vaccine.

The rearrangement links TRBV18 to TRBJ1-1; D is undetermined. Trimming pared 6 bases from V and 4 bases from J, leaving 15 bases between. This CDR3 has 14 residues. Per the germline V gene, CDR1 is KGHSH and CDR2 is LQKENI. CDR3 DNA sequence: TGTGCCAGCTCCAACGGGATTGAAGGCACTGAAGCTTTCTTT. As protein: CASSNGIEGTEAFF.

The genes are TRBV3-1 (or the pseudogene TRBV3-2) and TRBJ2-7, with unresolved D. The CDR3 spans 13 residues. The germline V and J ends were trimmed by 5 bases and 2 bases, with 10 bases remaining between them. Germline V CDR1 and CDR2: LGHDT, YNNKEL (reference sequence). The CDR3 spells CASSSAGTYEQYF. The CDR3 region has the DNA TGTGCCAGCAGCAGCGCCGGCACCTACGAGCAGTACTTC.

The gene calls are TRBV15 and TRBJ2-7, with 10 bases identical to TRBD1. CDR1 is LNHNV and CDR2 is YYDKDF in the germline V gene (reference sequence). Trimming at V came to 2 bases and at J to 6 bases, leaving 7 bases not matched to a gene. The CDR3 extends over 15 amino acids. The CDR3 loop is CATSRWLGTGAEQYF. CDR3 nucleotides: TGTGCCACCAGCAGATGGCTCGGGACAGGGGCCGAGCAGTACTTC. Using reference TRBV15 and TRBJ2-7 for the parts outside the CDR3, the full variable domain is DAMVIQNPRYQVTQFGKPVTLSCSQTLNHNVMYWYQQKSSQAPKLLFHYYDKDFNNEADTPDNFQSRRPNTSFCFLDIRSPGLGDTAMYLCATSRWLGTGAEQYFGPGTRLTVT.

This clone was recorded only once. The CDR3 loop reads CASRMTRTEAFF. The CDR3 DNA follows: TGTGCCAGCAGAATGACCCGCACTGAAGCTTTCTTT. This rearrangement joins TRBV6-5 to TRBJ1-1; no clear D gene. The CDR3 is 12 residues long. Germline lookup yields CDR1 MNHEY and CDR2 SVGAGI. The V end lost 6 bases, the J end lost 4 bases, and 9 bases lay between the germline ends.

This clone occurred once. This chain connects TRBV19 to TRBJ1-5; 8 bases match TRBD1. This CDR3 comprises 13 residues. J gave up 2 bases and V 7 bases, and 1 base lay outside the gene matches. Germline V lookup: CDR1 LNHDA, CDR2 SQIVND (reference sequence). The DNA of the CDR3 is TGTGCCAGTAAGGACAGGGGCAATCAGCCCCAGCATTTT. Its protein product is CASKDRGNQPQHF. Looking up the rest from reference TRBV19 and TRBJ1-5 gives the full variable domain: DGGITQSPKYLFRKEGQNVTLSCEQNLNHDAMYWYRQDPGQGLRLIYYSQIVNDFQKGDIAEGYSVSREKKESFPLTVTSAQKNPTAFYLCASKDRGNQPQHFGDGTRLSIL.

The chain employs TRBV2 and TRBJ1-1, with D possibly being TRBD1 (5 bases). CDR3 length: 14 residues. Germline CDR1 SNHLY, CDR2 FYNNEI. Trimming took 6 bases from V and 3 from J, leaving 14 bases between them. CDR3 sequence (DNA): TGTGCCAGCAGCCCTGCCGACAGAGACACTGAAGCTTTCTTT. As protein: CASSPADRDTEAFF.

The chain is built from TRBV18 and TRBJ1-6; D unclear. Per germline, CDR1 KGHSH and CDR2 LQKENI. There are 17 residues in the CDR3. The V and J ends lost 4 bases and 7 bases respectively, with 20 bases between them. CDR3 DNA: TGTGCCAGCTCACTGCCCCGGGTCGGGAGACAAAATTCACCCCTCCACTTT. It specifies CASSLPRVGRQNSPLHF.

This chain joins TRBV18 and TRBJ2-2; D is perhaps TRBD1 or TRBD2 (5 bases each). The V and J ends lost 0 bases and 1 base respectively, with 12 bases between them. This CDR3 region has 17 residues. CDR1 KGHSH and CDR2 LQKENI come from the germline V gene. DNA for the CDR3: TGTGCCAGCTCACCACCCGAGGGGAAACGGAACACCGGGGAGCTGTTTTTT. Translating gives CASSPPEGKRNTGELFF.

The genes are TRBV5-1 and TRBJ1-3; 9 bases are a match to TRBD1. V trimming: 4 bases; J trimming: 2 bases; junction bases outside the gene matches: 7. The CDR3 consists of 16 residues. CDR1 is SGHRS, CDR2 YFSETQ, per germline. The CDR3 reads CASSENGQGPGNTIYF. In nucleotides, the CDR3 is TGCGCCAGCAGCGAAAACGGACAGGGGCCTGGAAACACCATATATTTT.